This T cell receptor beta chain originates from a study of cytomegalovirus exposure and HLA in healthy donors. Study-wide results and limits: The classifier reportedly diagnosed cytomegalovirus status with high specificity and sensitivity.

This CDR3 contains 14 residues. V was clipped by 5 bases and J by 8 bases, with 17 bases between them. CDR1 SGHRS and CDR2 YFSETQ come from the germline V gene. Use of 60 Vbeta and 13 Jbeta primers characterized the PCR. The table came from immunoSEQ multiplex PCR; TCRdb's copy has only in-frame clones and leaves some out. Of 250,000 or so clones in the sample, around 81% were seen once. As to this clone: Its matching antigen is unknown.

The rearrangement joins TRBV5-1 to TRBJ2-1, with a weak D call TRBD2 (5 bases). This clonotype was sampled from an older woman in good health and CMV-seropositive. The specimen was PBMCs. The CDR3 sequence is CASRKLVGLDEQFF. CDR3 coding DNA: TGCGCCAGCAGAAAACTAGTGGGTCTGGATGAGCAGTTCTTC.